This T cell receptor beta chain was identified during a study of regulatory T cells in long-lasting Graves disease. HTBI primers from iRepertoire and Arm-PCR of CDR3 regions yielded the TCR beta libraries. TCRdb reanalysed the multiplex PCR reads using MiXCR and keeps one entry per CDR3 protein. The profile covers 300,000 to 350,000 distinct CDR3 sequences, with roughly 21% appearing a single time and just under 30% taken by the ten largest. Time point noted: persistent/refractory GD, antithyroid drugs over 5 years with positive TRAb. Generation of the TCR library employed RNA extracted from PBMCs. Remarks on this clonotype: A read error may account for a junction end that differs from germline.

The sample here was peripheral blood mononuclear cells (PBMCs), taken when the disease was refractory, from a patient treated with antithyroid drugs. The clonotype comes from a female donor with Graves disease.

In nucleotides, the CDR3 is TGTGCCGGCAGTTTAAGGAGGGAGGCTTATACTGGCTACACCTTC. It translates to CAGSLRREAYTGYTF. The chain combines TRBV27 with TRBJ1-2, with D unresolved. CDR3 length: 15 amino acids. The germline gives CDR1 MNHEY, CDR2 SMNVEV (reference sequence).